The 11 T cell receptor beta chains given below trace back to one sample, sequenced in a study of T cells in women clearing cervical HPV infection. Profiling relied on immunoSEQ multiplex PCR, and the TCRdb table lists in-frame clones only, not all of them. The listing contains 40,000 or so clones. Material: blood buffy coat. The receptors stem from a woman aged 18 to 75 with a cervical HPV16 infection that either progressed to CIN3+ or cleared (not recorded which).

The sequenced part of the CDR3 DNA is TGTGCCAGCAGCCCTCAGGGGGATTCCTACGAC. It is translated as CASSPQGDSYD. From start to end, the CDR3 is CASSPQGDSYDYTF. The genes are TRBV7-3 and TRBJ1-2; the match to TRBD1 covers 7 bases. Sequencing ends 3 residues short of the CDR3 end; the germline J gene provides the rest. The CDR3 sequence is 14 residues long. The germline gives CDR1 SGHTA, CDR2 FQGTGA.

With respect to this clone: Read sequence stops 3 residues before the CDR3 end, and the germline J gene provides the missing end. The gene calls are TRBV10-1 and TRBJ1-2; weak D call: TRBD1 (5 bases). This CDR3 contains 12 residues. Germline values: CDR1 WNHNN, CDR2 SYGVQD (reference sequence). The ends were cut back, 9 bases at V and 1 base at J, with 9 bases in the middle. The sequenced CDR3 bases are TGCGCCAGTCTTCAGGGTAACTATGGC. Translating gives CASLQGNYG. The entire CDR3 protein reads CASLQGNYGYTF.

In regard to this clone: The read falls 3 residues short of the CDR3 end, and the missing part is taken from the germline J gene. The chain carries TRBV7-4 and TRBJ2-7; weak D call: TRBD2 (6 bases). The germline V and J ends were trimmed by 4 bases and 0 bases, with 13 bases remaining between them. Germline V lookup: CDR1 SGHVT, CDR2 SQSDAQ. This CDR3 is 15 amino acids long. CDR3 DNA, as far as it was read: TGTGCCAGCAGCTGCGGGACTCAGAGCTCCTACGAG. Encoded protein: CASSCGTQSSYE. The whole CDR3 protein reads CASSCGTQSSYEQYF.

A remark on this clone: The CDR3 end falls 3 residues outside the read, so it is completed with the germline J gene. The chain employs TRBV6-2 or TRBV6-3 and TRBJ2-4; D is ambiguous. Germline values: CDR1 MNHEY, CDR2 SVGEGT. CDR3 size: 11 residues. CDR3 residues: CASSYSYGQYF. The covered CDR3 bases are TGTGCCAGCAGTTACTCTTACGGT.

For this clone: The read halts 3 residues ahead of the CDR3 end, with the missing end drawn from the germline J gene. This chain joins TRBV12-3 or TRBV12-4 and TRBJ2-7; 9 bases agree with TRBD1. This CDR3 comprises 17 residues. Trimming took 1 base from V and 2 from J; bases not matched to a gene: 9. CDR3 DNA, as far as it was read: TGTGCCAGCAGTTTAGGGTCCGGGACAGGGCCAACCTACGAG. Its translation is CASSLGSGTGPTYE. The CDR3 in full is CASSLGSGTGPTYEQYF.

As regards this clone: Sequencing ends 3 residues short of the CDR3 end; the germline J gene provides the rest. The chain links TRBV7-6 to TRBJ2-7, with 11 bases that match TRBD1. The CDR3 covers 15 residues. V lost 5 bases, J lost 3 bases, and 6 bases stayed unmatched. In germline, CDR1 is SGHVS, CDR2 FNYEAQ. CDR3 DNA, as far as it was read: TGTGCCAGCAGCGCCGGACAGGGGGCTTTCTACGAG. This codes for CASSAGQGAFYE. The entire CDR3 reads CASSAGQGAFYEQYF.

A note on this clone: The read falls 3 residues short of the CDR3 end, and the missing part is taken from the germline J gene. The chain has TRBV5-4 and TRBJ2-7; D remains ambiguous. CDR3 size: 14 residues. Germline-derived CDR1 and CDR2 are SGHNT and YYREEE (reference sequence). The V and J ends lost 0 bases and 0 bases respectively, with 7 bases between them. CDR3 residues: CASSLDPGSYEQYF. The DNA read from the CDR3 is TGTGCCAGCAGCTTGGACCCCGGCTCCTACGAG.

Comment on this clone: The read stops 3 residues short of the end of the CDR3; the missing end is completed from the germline J gene. The chain combines TRBV6-1 with TRBJ2-2; possibly TRBD1 or TRBD2 for D (5 bases each). This CDR3 is 16 amino acids long. The germline V and J ends were trimmed by 4 bases and 3 bases, with 15 bases remaining between them. The germline V gene has CDR1 MNHNS and CDR2 SASEGT. The CDR3 here is CASSVLRGWDTGELFF. The sequenced CDR3 bases are TGTGCCAGCAGTGTTCTGAGGGGTTGGGACACCGGGGAG.

Points on this clone: The CDR3 end falls 3 residues outside the read, so it is completed with the germline J gene. The rearrangement uses TRBV2 and TRBJ2-7; maybe TRBD1 (6 bases). V was shortened by 6 bases and J by 3 bases, with 9 bases between the two germline ends. This CDR3 has 12 residues. Germline V gene data show CDR1 as SNHLY and CDR2 as FYNNEI. The CDR3 reads CASRADSYEQYF. CDR3 DNA (partial): TGTGCCAGCAGGGCGGACAGCTACGAG.

A note on this clone: The read comes to an end 3 residues before the CDR3 does, leaving the germline J gene to fill in the end. The chain recombines TRBV19 with TRBJ1-5; the match to TRBD1 covers 8 bases. CDR1 and CDR2 (germline): LNHDA, SQIVND (reference sequence). The CDR3 totals 15 residues. After removal of 9 bases from V and 1 base from J, the junction contained 8 bases not matched to a gene. The part of the CDR3 DNA that was read is TGTGCCAGCATAGGGACAGGAGGGAGCAATCAGCCC. Residues: CASIGTGGSNQP. The entire CDR3 protein is CASIGTGGSNQPQHF.

In regard to this clone: The CDR3 end is not reached by the read, which stops 3 residues before it; the germline J gene fills it in. V gene TRBV10-1 combines with J gene TRBJ2-5, with D maybe TRBD2 (5 bases). The CDR3 extends over 14 amino acids. Germline-derived CDR1 and CDR2 are WNHNN and SYGVQD (reference sequence). V shed 5 bases and J shed 1 base, with 11 bases lying between them. The CDR3 here is CASSPSGLQETQYF. The part of the CDR3 DNA that was read is TGCGCCAGCAGTCCAAGCGGTCTCCAAGAGACC.